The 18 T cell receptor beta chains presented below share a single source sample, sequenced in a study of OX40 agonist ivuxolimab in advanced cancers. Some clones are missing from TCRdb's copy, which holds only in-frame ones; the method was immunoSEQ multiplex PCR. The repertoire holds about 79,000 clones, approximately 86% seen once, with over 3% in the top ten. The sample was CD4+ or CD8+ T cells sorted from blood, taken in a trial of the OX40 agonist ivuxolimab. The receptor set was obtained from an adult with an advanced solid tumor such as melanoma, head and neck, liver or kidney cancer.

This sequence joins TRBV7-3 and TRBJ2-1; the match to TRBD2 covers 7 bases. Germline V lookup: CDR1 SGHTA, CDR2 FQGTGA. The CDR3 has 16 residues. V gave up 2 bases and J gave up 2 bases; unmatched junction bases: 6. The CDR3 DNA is TGTGCCAGCAGCTTATCAGCGGGAAATGCCTACAATGAGCAGTTCTTC. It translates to CASSLSAGNAYNEQFF.

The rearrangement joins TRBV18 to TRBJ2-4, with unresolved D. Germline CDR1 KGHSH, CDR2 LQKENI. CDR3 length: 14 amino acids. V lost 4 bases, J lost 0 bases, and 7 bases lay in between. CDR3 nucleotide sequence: TGTGCCAGCTCACGATCGCTAGCCAAAAACATTCAGTACTTC. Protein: CASSRSLAKNIQYF.

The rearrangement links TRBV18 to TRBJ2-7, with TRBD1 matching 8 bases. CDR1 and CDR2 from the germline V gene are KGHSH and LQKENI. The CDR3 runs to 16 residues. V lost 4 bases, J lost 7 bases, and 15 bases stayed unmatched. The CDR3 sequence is CASSLPGPTGVGEQYF. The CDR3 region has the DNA TGTGCCAGCTCACTGCCAGGGCCGACAGGGGTGGGGGAGCAGTACTTC.

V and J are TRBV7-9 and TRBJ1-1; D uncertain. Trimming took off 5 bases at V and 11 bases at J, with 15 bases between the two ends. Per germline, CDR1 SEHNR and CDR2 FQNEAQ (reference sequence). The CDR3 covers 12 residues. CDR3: CASSRDGGRAFF. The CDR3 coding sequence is TGTGCCAGCAGCCGCGATGGTGGAAGGGCTTTCTTT.

The CDR3 here is CASSDSGRSDEQYF. The CDR3 coding sequence is TGTGCCAGCAGTGATAGCGGGAGATCGGACGAGCAGTACTTC. V and J are TRBV25-1 and TRBJ2-7, with TRBD2 identical over 9 bases. Germline CDR1 MGHDK, CDR2 SYGVNS. V shed 3 bases, J shed 5 bases, and the junction held 5 bases outside the gene matches. The CDR3 sequence is 14 residues long.

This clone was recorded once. CDR3 in DNA: TGTGCCAGCAGCTTGGAGGGGTTAGGCTACGAGCAGTACTTC. This gives the protein CASSLEGLGYEQYF. The gene calls are TRBV5-6 and TRBJ2-7, with D maybe TRBD1 (5 bases). This CDR3 is 14 amino acids long. The V gene's germline CDR1 is SGHDT and CDR2 YYEEEE. Trimming stripped 0 bases from V and 3 bases from J, with 10 bases between.

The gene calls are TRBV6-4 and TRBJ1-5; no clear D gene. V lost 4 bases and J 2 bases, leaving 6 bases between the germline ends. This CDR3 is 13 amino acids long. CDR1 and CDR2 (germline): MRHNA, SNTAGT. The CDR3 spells CASSARGNQPQHF. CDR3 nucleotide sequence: TGTGCCAGCAGTGCAAGGGGCAATCAGCCCCAGCATTTT.

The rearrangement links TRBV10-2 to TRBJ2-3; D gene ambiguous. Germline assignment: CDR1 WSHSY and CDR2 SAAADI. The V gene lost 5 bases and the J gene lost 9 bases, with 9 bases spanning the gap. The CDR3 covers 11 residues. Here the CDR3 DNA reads TGCGCCAGCAGTCTCTTGGGGACGCAGTATTTT. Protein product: CASSLLGTQYF.

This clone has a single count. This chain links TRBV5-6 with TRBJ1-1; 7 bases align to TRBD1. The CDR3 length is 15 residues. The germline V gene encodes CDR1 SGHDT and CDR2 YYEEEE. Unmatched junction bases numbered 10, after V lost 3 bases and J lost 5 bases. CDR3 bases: TGTGCCAGCAGCTGGCGGGACAGCCGGGGAACTGAAGCTTTCTTT. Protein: CASSWRDSRGTEAFF.

The CDR3 protein is CASSLVTLSYEQYF. CDR3 DNA: TGTGCCAGCAGCTTAGTTACGCTTTCCTACGAGCAGTACTTC. The rearrangement links TRBV11-3 to TRBJ2-7, with D unclear. Germline CDR1 and CDR2: SGHNT and YENEEA. CDR3 size: 14 residues. The ends were cut back, 1 base at V and 1 base at J, with 8 bases in the middle. The full variable domain, with the rest looked up from reference TRBV11-3 and TRBJ2-7, is EAGVVQSPRYKIIEKKQPVAFWCNPISGHNTLYWYLQNLGQGPELLIRYENEEAVDDSQLPKDRFSAERLKGVDSTLKIQPAELGDSAVYLCASSLVTLSYEQYFGPGTRLTVT.

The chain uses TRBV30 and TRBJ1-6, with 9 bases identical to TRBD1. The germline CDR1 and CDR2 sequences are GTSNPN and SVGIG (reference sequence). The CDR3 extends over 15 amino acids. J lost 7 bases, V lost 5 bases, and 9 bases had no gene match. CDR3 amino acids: CAWGSGQGRNSPLHF. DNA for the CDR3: TGTGCCTGGGGCTCGGGACAGGGACGAAATTCACCCCTCCACTTT.

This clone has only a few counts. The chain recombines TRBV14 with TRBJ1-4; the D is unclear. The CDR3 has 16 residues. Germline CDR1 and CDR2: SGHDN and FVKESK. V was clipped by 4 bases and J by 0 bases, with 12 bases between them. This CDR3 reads CASSRTPGTTNEKLFF. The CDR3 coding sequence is TGTGCCAGCAGCCGAACTCCGGGGACAACTAATGAAAAACTGTTTTTT.

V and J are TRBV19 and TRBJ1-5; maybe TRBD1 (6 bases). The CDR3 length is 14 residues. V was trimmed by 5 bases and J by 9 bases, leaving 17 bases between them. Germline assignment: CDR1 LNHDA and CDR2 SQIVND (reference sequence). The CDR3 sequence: CASSSKRGIRPQHF. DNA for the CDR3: TGTGCCAGTAGTTCGAAGAGGGGGATTAGGCCCCAGCATTTT.

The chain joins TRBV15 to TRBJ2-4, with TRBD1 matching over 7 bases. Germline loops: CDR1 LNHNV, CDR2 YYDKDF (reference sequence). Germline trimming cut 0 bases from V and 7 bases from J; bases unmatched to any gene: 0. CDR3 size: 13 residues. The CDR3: CATSRDRGNIQYF. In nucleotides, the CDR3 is TGTGCCACCAGCAGAGACAGGGGGAACATTCAGTACTTC.

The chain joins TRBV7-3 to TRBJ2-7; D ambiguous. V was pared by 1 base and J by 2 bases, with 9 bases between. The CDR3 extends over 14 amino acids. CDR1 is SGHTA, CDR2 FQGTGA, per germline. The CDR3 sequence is CASSLNPGPYEQYF. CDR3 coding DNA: TGTGCCAGCAGCTTAAATCCAGGCCCCTACGAGCAGTACTTC.

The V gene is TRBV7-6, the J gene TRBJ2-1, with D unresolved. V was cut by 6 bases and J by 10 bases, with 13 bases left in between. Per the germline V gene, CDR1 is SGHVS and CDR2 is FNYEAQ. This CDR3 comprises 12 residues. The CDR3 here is CASSLQNGEQFF. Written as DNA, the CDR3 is TGTGCCAGCAGTCTACAGAATGGGGAGCAGTTCTTC.

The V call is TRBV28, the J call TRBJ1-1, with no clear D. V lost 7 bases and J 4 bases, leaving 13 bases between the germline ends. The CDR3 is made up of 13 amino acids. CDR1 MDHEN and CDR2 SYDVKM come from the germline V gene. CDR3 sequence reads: CASNSLGSTEAFF. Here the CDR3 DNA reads TGTGCCAGCAATTCCCTGGGGAGCACTGAAGCTTTCTTT.

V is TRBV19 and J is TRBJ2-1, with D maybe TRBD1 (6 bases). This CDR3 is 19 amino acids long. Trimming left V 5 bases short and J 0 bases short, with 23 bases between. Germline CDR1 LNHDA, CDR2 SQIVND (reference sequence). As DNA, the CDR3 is TGTGCCAGTAGTTTCGCGGTGCCTCTAAGGGGGAGCTCCTACAATGAGCAGTTCTTC. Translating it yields CASSFAVPLRGSSYNEQFF.